This paragraph covers one T cell receptor (beta chain) sequence. Antigen unknown. Together with a sample-barcoded 5' primer, a J-beta primer mix was included in a second PCR lasting about 7 to 12 cycles. TCRdb called the 5' RACE reads again in MiXCR, with one record for every CDR3 protein. This table has 380,000 or so distinct CDR3 sequences, roughly half appearing once. No fewer than 7 million PBMCs went into each sample. The CDR3 consists of 13 residues. Per germline, CDR1 SQVTM and CDR2 ANQGSEA. The junction had 3 bases not matched to a gene; V was cut back by 4 bases and J by 6 bases. The data were obtained in a study of blood T cells in healthy people across ages. Overall study results and limits: Estimates of diversity drawn from one million T cells were considered underestimates. Unsorted PBMCs prevented conclusive naive versus antigen-experienced comparison. Donors of long life had a larger count of naive CD4+ cells and greater diversity than aged donors.

This chain uses TRBV29-1 with TRBJ2-1; 10 bases are shared with TRBD1. This receptor was obtained from a man between 60 and 75 years old in good health. The sample consisted of blood. This chain's CDR3 is CSVGGDRGNEQFF. DNA for the CDR3: TGCAGCGTTGGAGGGGACAGGGGCAATGAGCAGTTCTTC.